A single sample gave rise to the 30 T cell receptor beta chains below, sequenced in a study of blood T cell repertoires in COVID-19. Measured with immunoSEQ multiplex PCR; TCRdb has only the in-frame clones, and not every one. The data hold about 200,000 clones, with 85% observed a single time. The sample taken for sequencing was PBMCs or T cells enriched from blood (not recorded which). The receptors stem from a man aged 40-49 years who had recovered from COVID-19.

This rearrangement joins TRBV11-3 to TRBJ2-5; 7 bases match TRBD1. CDR1 SGHNT and CDR2 YENEEA come from the germline V gene. V lost 3 bases and J lost 5; bases outside the gene matches: 6. The CDR3 contains 14 residues. CDR3 nucleotide sequence: TGTGCCAGCAGCTTCTACAGGGGCGATGAGACCCAGTACTTC. Translated: CASSFYRGDETQYF.

This rearrangement joins TRBV11-3 to TRBJ2-2, with 8 bases fitting TRBD1. The CDR3 is 18 amino acids. Per the germline V gene, CDR1 is SGHNT and CDR2 is YENEEA. Unmatched junction bases numbered 7, after V lost 0 bases and J lost 1 base. CDR3 coding DNA: TGTGCCAGCAGCTTAGATCGAGGACAGGGTGGGAACACCGGGGAGCTGTTTTTT. Translating gives CASSLDRGQGGNTGELFF.

This clone was seen only a few times. The DNA of the CDR3 is TGTGCCAGCAGCCCACAGGAGAACACTGAAGCTTTCTTT. The encoded protein is CASSPQENTEAFF. This chain connects TRBV4-2 to TRBJ1-1; tentatively, D is TRBD1 (5 bases). The CDR3 extends over 13 amino acids. The V gene's germline CDR1 is LGHNA and CDR2 YNFKEQ. The ends were cut back, 4 bases at V and 1 base at J, with 7 bases in the middle.

The V gene is TRBV5-1, the J gene TRBJ2-3; 8 nucleotides agree with TRBD1. CDR1 is SGHRS, CDR2 YFSETQ, per germline. This CDR3 has 14 residues. The V segment lost 3 bases and the J segment 3 bases; nucleotides outside the gene matches: 3. This CDR3 is CASSSGQGTDTQYF. CDR3 nucleotide sequence: TGCGCCAGCAGCTCTGGACAGGGAACAGATACGCAGTATTTT.

The rearrangement uses TRBV9 and TRBJ2-2; D is possibly TRBD2 (6 bases). The CDR3 is made up of 13 amino acids. Germline V gene sequence: CDR1 SGDLS, CDR2 YYNGEE. With 2 bases removed from V and 5 bases from J, the gap between germline ends came to 7 bases. The CDR3: CASSVGGTGELFF. The CDR3 bases are TGTGCCAGCAGCGTTGGGGGGACCGGGGAGCTGTTTTTT.

V gene TRBV5-6 combines with J gene TRBJ1-3; perhaps TRBD1 as D (6 bases). CDR3 length equals 16 residues. Deletions cut 2 bases from V and 0 bases from J, with 12 bases between. From germline, CDR1 is SGHDT and CDR2 YYEEEE. The chain's CDR3 is CASSLKGQRSGNTIYF. The CDR3 DNA follows: TGTGCCAGCAGCTTAAAGGGACAACGCTCTGGAAACACCATATATTTT.

The V and J genes are TRBV4-1 and TRBJ1-4; TRBD1 might be the D (6 bases). CDR1 is MGHRA, CDR2 YSYEKL, per germline. The CDR3 covers 15 residues. V was cut by 6 bases and J by 4 bases, with 15 bases left in between. CDR3 nucleotides: TGCGCCAGCAGTCTAGACGGGACATATAATGAAAAACTGTTTTTT. It codes for CASSLDGTYNEKLFF.

This chain connects TRBV28 to TRBJ1-3, with D maybe TRBD1 (5 bases). Per germline, CDR1 MDHEN and CDR2 SYDVKM. V lost 3 bases to trimming and J lost 1 base, with 10 bases between them. CDR3 length: 15 amino acids. Here the CDR3 DNA reads TGTGCCAGCAGTTTTCAGGGTGGGTCTGGAAACACCATATATTTT. Its protein product is CASSFQGGSGNTIYF.

The chain combines TRBV15 with TRBJ1-2; D is possibly TRBD1 (5 bases). V lost 0 bases and J lost 2, with 10 bases in between. Germline CDR1 LNHNV, CDR2 YYDKDF (reference sequence). CDR3 length: 15 residues. CDR3 nucleotide sequence: TGTGCCACCAGCAGAGATGGGGGGGGGAACTATGGCTACACCTTC. Residues: CATSRDGGGNYGYTF. The full variable domain, its missing parts supplied by reference TRBV15 and TRBJ1-2, is DAMVIQNPRYQVTQFGKPVTLSCSQTLNHNVMYWYQQKSSQAPKLLFHYYDKDFNNEADTPDNFQSRRPNTSFCFLDIRSPGLGDTAMYLCATSRDGGGNYGYTFGSGTRLTVV.

A single count supports this clone. This sequence joins TRBV7-6 and TRBJ1-5, with a weak D call TRBD1 (5 bases). Trimming took 6 bases from V and 2 from J, leaving 14 bases between them. The CDR3 spans 15 residues. CDR1 SGHVS and CDR2 FNYEAQ come from the germline V gene. In DNA form, the CDR3 reads TGTGCCAGCAGTCCTGGGTGGGGGGGCAATCAGCCCCAGCATTTT. Protein: CASSPGWGGNQPQHF.

The chain employs TRBV7-9 and TRBJ1-1; D perhaps matches TRBD1 (5 bases). Looked up from germline, CDR1 is SEHNR and CDR2 is FQNEAQ (reference sequence). V was shortened by 5 bases and J by 11 bases, with 18 bases between the two germline ends. The CDR3 runs 13 residues. The CDR3 is CASSPGTHVGAFF. In DNA form, the CDR3 reads TGTGCCAGCAGCCCCGGGACTCATGTGGGGGCTTTCTTT.

The rearrangement links TRBV5-1 to TRBJ2-1, with TRBD2 matching over 10 bases. The V and J ends lost 1 base and 12 bases, in that order; junction bases with no gene match: 16. Germline CDR1 SGHRS, CDR2 YFSETQ. The CDR3 runs 17 residues. In DNA form, the CDR3 reads TGCGCCAGCAGCTTGTCCGCTCTAGCGGGAGACCTTTTTGGGCAGTTCTTC. As protein: CASSLSALAGDLFGQFF.

The rearrangement links TRBV2 to TRBJ2-3; D is uncertain. The CDR3 spans 15 residues. Trimming stripped 5 bases from V and 2 bases from J, with 14 bases between. The germline gives CDR1 SNHLY, CDR2 FYNNEI. The CDR3 here is CASSRDGGDTDTQYF. The CDR3 nucleotides read TGTGCCAGCAGTCGCGACGGTGGAGACACAGATACGCAGTATTTT.

The chain joins TRBV7-3 to TRBJ2-3; D is undetermined. V was cut by 1 base and J by 4 bases, with 18 bases left in between. Germline-derived CDR1 and CDR2 are SGHTA and FQGTGA. The CDR3 covers 17 residues. CDR3 loop: CASSLKSVDLGADTQYF. The CDR3 DNA is TGTGCCAGCAGCTTAAAATCAGTTGACCTGGGCGCAGATACGCAGTATTTT.

This chain links TRBV20-1 with TRBJ1-1; D is uncertain. CDR1 DFQATT and CDR2 SNEGSKA come from the germline V gene (reference sequence). Trimming left V 3 bases short and J 0 bases short, with 8 bases between. This CDR3 contains 13 residues. The CDR3 here is CSASISLNTEAFF. In DNA, the CDR3 is TGCAGTGCTAGTATTAGCCTGAACACTGAAGCTTTCTTT.

This clone was seen just once. The V and J genes are TRBV7-9 and TRBJ1-2; 11 positions agree with TRBD1. The germline CDR1 and CDR2 sequences are SEHNR and FQNEAQ (reference sequence). The J segment lost 0 bases and the V segment lost 7 bases, leaving 10 bases of the junction unmatched. The CDR3 totals 17 residues. CDR3 region: CASNLHPGQGANYGYTF. The CDR3 DNA is TGTGCCAGCAACCTACACCCGGGACAGGGGGCTAACTATGGCTACACCTTC.

The chain couples TRBV11-2 to TRBJ2-5, with TRBD2 matching 8 bases. The CDR3 extends over 14 amino acids. Trimming removed 3 bases from V and 5 bases from J; junction bases left unmatched: 5. Germline V gene data show CDR1 as SGHAT and CDR2 as FQNNGV. CDR3 DNA: TGTGCCAGCAGCTTTACTAGCGGTCAGGAGACCCAGTACTTC. This codes for CASSFTSGQETQYF.

V gene TRBV3-1 (or the pseudogene TRBV3-2) combines with J gene TRBJ2-7; 8 positions agree with TRBD1. This CDR3 region has 13 residues. Trimming took 3 bases from V and 6 from J; bases not matched to a gene: 4. Germline CDR1 and CDR2: LGHDT and YNNKEL (reference sequence). The DNA for the CDR3 is TGTGCCAGCAGCCAGATTACAGGGGGCGAGCAGTACTTC. It encodes CASSQITGGEQYF.

V is TRBV4-3 and J is TRBJ2-7; 7 bases line up with TRBD2. Germline V gene data show CDR1 as LGHNA and CDR2 as YSLEER. The junction had 4 bases not matched to a gene; V was cut back by 0 bases and J by 5 bases. CDR3 length: 14 amino acids. The CDR3, as DNA: TGCGCCAGCAGCCAAGACGGGAGGAGACACGAGCAGTACTTC. Translating it yields CASSQDGRRHEQYF.

The V call is TRBV2, the J call TRBJ2-7, with D unresolved. This CDR3 is 13 amino acids long. V was trimmed by 4 bases and J by 3 bases, leaving 10 bases between them. CDR1 is SNHLY, CDR2 FYNNEI, per germline. This CDR3 is CASSGSPRYEQYF. Written as DNA, the CDR3 is TGTGCCAGCAGTGGCTCACCGCGCTACGAGCAGTACTTC.

The V call is TRBV2, the J call TRBJ1-2; the match to TRBD1 covers 9 bases. Looked up from germline, CDR1 is SNHLY and CDR2 is FYNNEI. After removal of 7 bases from V and 8 bases from J, the junction contained 8 bases not matched to a gene. The CDR3 totals 13 residues. The CDR3 DNA reads as TGTGCCAGCAAAGGGGACAGGGCGGACGGCTACACCTTC. This sequence encodes CASKGDRADGYTF.

This chain joins TRBV11-3 and TRBJ2-7; no firm D call. CDR1 is SGHNT and CDR2 is YENEEA in the germline V gene. The V and J ends lost 1 base and 2 bases respectively, with 9 bases between them. This CDR3 has 14 amino acids. CDR3 in amino acids: CASSLGFRTYEQYF. CDR3 DNA: TGTGCCAGCAGCTTAGGTTTCAGGACCTACGAGCAGTACTTC.

The V gene is TRBV29-1, the J gene TRBJ2-2, with TRBD2 as a possible D gene (6 bases). The CDR3 is 14 amino acids. The V end was cut by 3 bases, the J end by 1 base, with 9 bases between. Germline CDR1 reads SQVTM; CDR2 reads ANQGSEA. The CDR3 reads CSVDGGRNTGELFF. DNA for the CDR3: TGCAGCGTTGATGGGGGGAGGAACACCGGGGAGCTGTTTTTT.

The rearrangement links TRBV7-9 to TRBJ1-2; possible D gene TRBD1, 5 bases. Per the germline V gene, CDR1 is SEHNR and CDR2 is FQNEAQ (reference sequence). This CDR3 contains 15 residues. With 10 bases removed from V and 2 bases from J, the gap between germline ends came to 20 bases. Here the CDR3 reads CAISGQETLNYGYTF. In nucleotides, the CDR3 is TGTGCCATCTCAGGGCAGGAGACCCTCAACTATGGCTACACCTTC.

This clone has just one count. The genes are TRBV5-1 and TRBJ2-1, with 9 bases lining up with TRBD2. Germline lookup yields CDR1 SGHRS and CDR2 YFSETQ. The CDR3 length is 15 residues. V was clipped by 0 bases and J by 8 bases; unmatched bases: 6. This CDR3 is CASSLVAGGIDEQFF. The CDR3 DNA reads as TGCGCCAGCAGCTTGGTGGCGGGAGGGATTGATGAGCAGTTCTTC.

This chain links TRBV18 with TRBJ1-4; 8 positions agree with TRBD1. J gave up 8 bases and V 3 bases, and 5 bases lay outside the gene matches. The germline V gene encodes CDR1 KGHSH and CDR2 LQKENI. The CDR3 is 14 residues long. For the CDR3, the DNA is TGTGCCAGCTCACCCGAGACAGGGGTAGAAAAACTGTTTTTT. As protein: CASSPETGVEKLFF.

The V call is TRBV11-2, the J call TRBJ2-1, with D possibly being TRBD2 (6 bases). The CDR3 spans 14 residues. The germline V and J ends were trimmed by 1 base and 2 bases, with 6 bases remaining between them. Germline lookup yields CDR1 SGHAT and CDR2 FQNNGV. DNA of the CDR3: TGTGCCAGCAGCTTAGCTAGCGCCTACAATGAGCAGTTCTTC. Amino acids: CASSLASAYNEQFF. The full variable domain, completed using reference TRBV11-2 and TRBJ2-1, is EAGVAQSPRYKIIEKRQSVAFWCNPISGHATLYWYQQILGQGPKLLIQFQNNGVVDDSQLPKDRFSAERLKGVDSTLKIQPAKLEDSAVYLCASSLASAYNEQFFGPGTRLTVL.

The V and J genes are TRBV3-1 (or the pseudogene TRBV3-2) and TRBJ2-1, with 7 nucleotides matching TRBD2. The CDR3 has 15 amino acids. V trimming: 6 bases; J trimming: 3 bases; junction bases outside the gene matches: 8. The germline gives CDR1 LGHDT, CDR2 YNNKEL (reference sequence). CDR3 protein: CASSPTSAIYNEQFF. For the CDR3, the DNA is TGTGCCAGCAGTCCCACTAGCGCAATCTACAATGAGCAGTTCTTC.

The rearrangement uses TRBV13 and TRBJ2-2; 8 positions agree with TRBD2. CDR3 length equals 17 residues. Losses at the gene ends were 2 bases for V and 4 bases for J; bases not matched to a gene: 9. The V gene's germline CDR1 is PRHDT and CDR2 FYEKMQ (reference sequence). The DNA of the CDR3 is TGTGCCAGCAGCTTAAGTATACGGGAGGGATCCACCGGGGAGCTGTTTTTT. Its protein is CASSLSIREGSTGELFF.

The chain is built from TRBV19 and TRBJ1-1; 9 bases agree with TRBD1. V lost 9 bases to trimming and J lost 4 bases; unmatched junction nucleotides: 9. Germline V gene data show CDR1 as LNHDA and CDR2 as SQIVND (reference sequence). This CDR3 comprises 14 residues. CDR3 region: CASSLQGAGTEAFF. CDR3 DNA: TGTGCCAGCAGCTTACAGGGGGCCGGCACTGAAGCTTTCTTT. The full variable domain, rest sourced from reference TRBV19 and TRBJ1-1, is DGGITQSPKYLFRKEGQNVTLSCEQNLNHDAMYWYRQDPGQGLRLIYYSQIVNDFQKGDIAEGYSVSREKKESFPLTVTSAQKNPTAFYLCASSLQGAGTEAFFGQGTRLTVV.